The 20 T cell receptor beta chains below were found in one sample sequenced in a study of beta chain features in type 1 diabetes. Study-wide results and limits: Among all four CD4+ subsets, Type 1 diabetes patients had TCRB CDR3s that were moderately but significantly shorter.

The authors reverse transcribed all of the isolated RNA, so sequencing captured expressed TCRB transcripts. Sequencing was performed with immunoSEQ multiplex PCR; in TCRdb, only in-frame clones are kept and a portion is missing. The data hold roughly 290,000 clones, with 15% observed a single time. No antigen is known for these receptors. The source material was naive CD4+ T cells from blood. The receptor source for this set is a man aged 18 to 30 with type 1 diabetes.

Only a few counts were recorded for this clone. V gene TRBV29-1 combines with J gene TRBJ2-2; TRBD2 matches at 9 bases. With 3 bases clipped from V and 5 bases from J, the junction kept 10 bases outside the gene matches. The CDR3 runs 16 residues. Germline CDR1 reads SQVTM; CDR2 reads ANQGSEA. The DNA of the CDR3 is TGCAGCGTTGAGGGGGGTAGCGGGGGTTATACCGGGGAGCTGTTTTTT. Protein sequence: CSVEGGSGGYTGELFF.

This rearrangement joins TRBV9 to TRBJ2-7, with no clear D. Deletions cut 0 bases from V and 8 bases from J, with 18 bases between. This CDR3 has 15 amino acids. The germline CDR1 and CDR2 sequences are SGDLS and YYNGEE. In DNA, the CDR3 is TGTGCCAGCAGCGTAGGATCCCTGCTAAAAGCGCAGCAGTACTTC. It encodes CASSVGSLLKAQQYF.

J is TRBJ1-5 and V is TRBV30; 7 bases agree with TRBD1. Germline V lookup: CDR1 GTSNPN, CDR2 SVGIG (reference sequence). CDR3 length: 13 amino acids. After removal of 5 bases from V and 5 bases from J, the junction contained 6 bases not matched to a gene. The CDR3 loop reads CAWPGTAYQPQHF. The CDR3 nucleotides read TGTGCCTGGCCCGGGACAGCATATCAGCCCCAGCATTTT.

The table lists this clone with a few counts. The rearrangement uses TRBV28 and TRBJ1-2; D gene uncertain. This CDR3 contains 10 residues. Germline loops: CDR1 MDHEN, CDR2 SYDVKM. Trimming shortened V by 3 bases and J by 6 bases, and 2 bases separated the two germline ends. Here the CDR3 DNA reads TGTGCCAGCAGTTTCAATGGCTACACCTTC. Its protein product is CASSFNGYTF.

This clone has just a few counts. The genes are TRBV6-1 and TRBJ1-1; TRBD1 aligns across 7 bases. The V gene end was trimmed by 9 bases and the J gene end by 2 bases; junction bases not matched to a gene: 12. The germline V gene encodes CDR1 MNHNS and CDR2 SASEGT. This CDR3 comprises 15 residues. The CDR3 region is CASPIRDRKNTEAFF. CDR3 sequence (DNA): TGTGCCAGTCCCATCCGGGACAGAAAAAACACTGAAGCTTTCTTT.

This clone turned up a few times. Here the CDR3 reads CASSLSRGGGTDTQYF. CDR3 nucleotides: TGTGCCAGCAGCTTAAGCCGGGGGGGCGGAACAGATACGCAGTATTTT. J is TRBJ2-3 and V is TRBV7-9, with 8 nucleotides matching TRBD2. The V gene's germline CDR1 is SEHNR and CDR2 FQNEAQ (reference sequence). The CDR3 consists of 16 residues. The ends lost 2 bases at V and 3 bases at J; junction bases unmatched: 7.

This clone turned up a few times. The rearrangement links TRBV5-1 to TRBJ2-1; 10 bases line up with TRBD2. Germline CDR1 reads SGHRS; CDR2 reads YFSETQ. Trimming took 4 bases from V and 7 from J; bases not matched to a gene: 8. The CDR3 runs 15 residues. The CDR3 sequence is CASSRTSGDFNEQFF. In DNA, the CDR3 is TGCGCCAGCAGCCGTACTAGCGGGGACTTTAATGAGCAGTTCTTC.

This clone appeared a few times. The chain employs TRBV5-4 and TRBJ2-5; the D gene is possibly TRBD1 (5 bases). V lost 4 bases and J 5 bases, leaving 18 bases between the germline ends. The CDR3 is 15 residues long. Germline V gene sequence: CDR1 SGHNT, CDR2 YYREEE (reference sequence). The CDR3 loop is CASSQGGHNQETQYF. As DNA, the CDR3 is TGTGCCAGCAGCCAAGGCGGACATAATCAGGAGACCCAGTACTTC.

This chain connects TRBV19 to TRBJ1-5, with 9 bases identical to TRBD1. The V gene end was trimmed by 6 bases and the J gene end by 4 bases; junction bases not matched to a gene: 4. This CDR3 comprises 14 residues. Germline-derived CDR1 and CDR2 are LNHDA and SQIVND (reference sequence). The CDR3: CASSRTGENQPQHF. Written as DNA, the CDR3 is TGTGCCAGTAGCAGGACAGGGGAGAATCAGCCCCAGCATTTT.

Only a few counts were recorded for this clone. V is TRBV27 and J is TRBJ2-7, with D unclear. Trimming pared 6 bases from V and 5 bases from J, leaving 11 bases between. The germline V gene encodes CDR1 MNHEY and CDR2 SMNVEV (reference sequence). The CDR3 is made up of 12 amino acids. As DNA, the CDR3 is TGTGCCAGCAGGAGCAGGATCAACGAGCAGTACTTC. Its translation: CASRSRINEQYF.

A few counts support this clone. The genes are TRBV2 and TRBJ2-5, with 9 bases that match TRBD1. Germline-derived CDR1 and CDR2 are SNHLY and FYNNEI. CDR3 length: 15 residues. The ends lost 6 bases at V and 6 bases at J; junction bases unmatched: 11. The CDR3 nucleotides are TGTGCCAGCAGCCCCTGGGACAGGGCGGTACAGACCCAGTACTTC. Translation gives CASSPWDRAVQTQYF.

V is TRBV19 and J is TRBJ2-7; 14 bases map to TRBD2. The ends lost 3 bases at V and 6 bases at J; junction bases unmatched: 4. The CDR3 has 15 residues. Germline CDR1 reads LNHDA; CDR2 reads SQIVND (reference sequence). The CDR3 nucleotides are TGTGCCAGTAGTATCCCGGGACTAGCGGGAGCCGAGCAGTACTTC. It encodes CASSIPGLAGAEQYF. The complete variable domain, with remaining parts taken from reference TRBV19 and TRBJ2-7, reads DGGITQSPKYLFRKEGQNVTLSCEQNLNHDAMYWYRQDPGQGLRLIYYSQIVNDFQKGDIAEGYSVSREKKESFPLTVTSAQKNPTAFYLCASSIPGLAGAEQYFGPGTRLTVT.

This clone was counted only a few times. V and J are TRBV6-1 and TRBJ2-3, with unresolved D. This CDR3 is 14 amino acids long. V was cut by 5 bases and J by 0 bases, with 9 bases left in between. The germline V gene has CDR1 MNHNS and CDR2 SASEGT. DNA for the CDR3: TGTGCCAGCAGTCCAGGCGAAAGCACAGATACGCAGTATTTT. Amino acids: CASSPGESTDTQYF.

The sample holds a few counts of this clone. The V call is TRBV5-6, the J call TRBJ2-1; possible D gene TRBD2, 6 bases. V was pared by 4 bases and J by 6 bases, with 14 bases between. Germline assignment: CDR1 SGHDT and CDR2 YYEEEE. The CDR3 is 14 amino acids. The CDR3 coding sequence is TGTGCCAGCAGCCCACTTGGAGGGTTCAATGAGCAGTTCTTC. Its protein product is CASSPLGGFNEQFF.

In this sample, this clone turned up a few times. The genes are TRBV27 and TRBJ1-1, with D perhaps matching TRBD1 (6 bases). The CDR3 covers 14 residues. With 4 bases removed from V and 1 base from J, the gap between germline ends came to 10 bases. The germline V gene encodes CDR1 MNHEY and CDR2 SMNVEV (reference sequence). CDR3 in amino acids: CASSYRGGNTEAFF. The CDR3, as DNA: TGTGCCAGCAGTTATCGAGGGGGGAACACTGAAGCTTTCTTT.

This clone was seen a few times. V and J are TRBV28 and TRBJ2-7; unclear D gene. V was pared by 3 bases and J by 0 bases, with 9 bases between. The CDR3 is made up of 14 amino acids. CDR1 and CDR2 from the germline V gene are MDHEN and SYDVKM. The CDR3 loop reads CASSFDIYSYEQYF. The DNA of the CDR3 is TGTGCCAGCAGTTTCGACATCTACTCCTACGAGCAGTACTTC.

This clone has more than one count but fewer than ten. The chain is built from TRBV28 and TRBJ2-5; 7 bases agree with TRBD2. This CDR3 contains 14 residues. The V gene's germline CDR1 is MDHEN and CDR2 SYDVKM. The V segment lost 3 bases and the J segment 4 bases; nucleotides outside the gene matches: 5. The CDR3 nucleotides are TGTGCCAGCAGTTTGCCCGGGAGGACAGAGACCCAGTACTTC. The encoded protein is CASSLPGRTETQYF.

This clone was observed a few times. V and J are TRBV15 and TRBJ2-1; 9 positions match TRBD2. The CDR3 is 17 amino acids. Germline V gene data show CDR1 as LNHNV and CDR2 as YYDKDF (reference sequence). With V trimmed by 1 base and J by 8 bases, 12 bases remained unmatched. CDR3 in amino acids: CATSRGNGGGARYEQFF. The CDR3 DNA reads TGTGCCACCAGCAGAGGGAACGGCGGGGGGGCTCGGTATGAGCAGTTCTTC.

This clone came up a few times. The chain joins TRBV27 to TRBJ2-7; 11 positions match TRBD1. Germline V gene data show CDR1 as MNHEY and CDR2 as SMNVEV (reference sequence). There are 15 residues in the CDR3. Unmatched junction bases numbered 5, after V lost 2 bases and J lost 5 bases. The CDR3 DNA is TGTGCCAGCAGTTTACGATGGACAGGGGGCCACGAGCAGTACTTC. Translating gives CASSLRWTGGHEQYF.

The CDR3 region has the DNA TGTGCCAGCAGCTTAGGAGGGGGCGGGGCGGAGACCCAGTACTTC. It specifies CASSLGGGGAETQYF. V and J are TRBV5-4 and TRBJ2-5; the D gene is possibly TRBD1 (7 bases). The ends were cut back, 2 bases at V and 5 bases at J, with 16 bases in the middle. The CDR3 sequence is 15 residues long. The germline gives CDR1 SGHNT, CDR2 YYREEE (reference sequence). The full variable domain, its missing parts supplied by reference TRBV5-4 and TRBJ2-5, is ETGVTQSPTHLIKTRGQQVTLRCSSQSGHNTVSWYQQALGQGPQFIFQYYREEENGRGNFPPRFSGLQFPNYSSELNVNALELDDSALYLCASSLGGGGAETQYFGPGTRLLVL.